A selection of T cell receptor beta chains follows, all from one sample in a study of CD8 T cells in Susac syndrome. TCRdb analysed the immunoSEQ multiplex PCR reads with MiXCR anew, one entry per CDR3 protein. The data contain about 150,000 distinct CDR3 sequences, around 95% of them seen just once; the ten biggest clones take up 0.2% to 0.25%. The sample taken for sequencing was CD8+ T cells from PBMCs. These receptors were collected from a human donor with multiple sclerosis. Both conserved end residues are part of each CDR3. The D gene is left open where the match is weak. Expanded clones are given a class, and other clones once, few, many or no size at all.

j_call clone_size d_call v_call cdr3_length cdr3_aa cdr3_nt
TRBJ1-2 . TRBD1 TRBV30 19 CAWYGPWDSEVVTNYGYTF TGTGCCTGGTACGGGCCCTGGGACAGCGAAGTCGTTACTAACTATGGCTACACCTTC
TRBJ2-3 . . TRBV25-1 16 CASSEWAPFSPDTQYF TGTGCCAGCAGTGAATGGGCCCCGTTCTCCCCGGATACGCAGTATTTT
TRBJ1-1 . . TRBV14 14 CASSPSGGNTEAFF TGTGCCAGCAGCCCCTCAGGCGGGAACACTGAAGCTTTCTTT
TRBJ1-1 . . TRBV19 11 CASSSGPEAFF TGTGCCAGTTCGAGTGGCCCTGAAGCTTTCTTT
TRBJ2-7 . TRBD1 TRBV27 12 CASRTGSGEQYF TGTGCCAGCCGGACAGGGTCAGGAGAGCAGTACTTC
TRBJ2-5 once . TRBV27 13 CASSLTGLKTQYF TGTGCCAGCAGTTTAACAGGGCTTAAGACCCAGTACTTC
TRBJ2-1 few TRBD1 TRBV27 15 CASSLGQGAYNEQFF TGTGCCAGCAGTTTGGGGCAGGGGGCTTACAATGAGCAGTTCTTC
TRBJ2-1 . . TRBV27 15 CASGFSWGSYNEQFF TGTGCCAGCGGATTCTCTTGGGGTTCCTACAATGAGCAGTTCTTC
TRBJ2-7 . TRBD1 TRBV10-3 13 CAISGDRVYEQYF TGTGCCATCAGTGGTGACAGGGTGTACGAGCAGTACTTC
TRBJ2-5 . . TRBV28 15 CASSSNQGGQETQYF TGTGCCAGCAGCTCTAATCAGGGGGGCCAAGAGACCCAGTACTTC
TRBJ2-4 . . TRBV10-2 12 CASSDGVTYQYF TGCGCCAGCAGTGATGGGGTAACTTATCAGTACTTC
TRBJ2-7 . . TRBV14 11 CASSQDYLQYF TGTGCCAGCAGCCAAGATTATTTGCAGTACTTC
TRBJ2-3 . . TRBV10-3 14 CAISVLDGTDTQYF TGTGCCATCAGTGTCTTAGATGGCACAGATACGCAGTATTTT
TRBJ2-7 once . TRBV7-9 15 CASSSSGTISYEQYF TGTGCCAGCAGCTCCTCAGGGACCATCTCCTACGAGCAGTACTTC
TRBJ1-1 . . TRBV5-8 13 CASSSNHAGEAFF TGTGCCAGCAGCTCGAATCATGCAGGTGAAGCTTTCTTT
TRBJ2-7 . TRBD2 TRBV15 15 CATSLSGGSSYEQYF TGTGCCACCAGCCTGAGCGGGGGGTCCTCCTACGAGCAGTACTTC
TRBJ2-7 . . TRBV28 13 CASSFNPGSEQYF TGTGCCAGCAGTTTCAACCCGGGGTCCGAGCAGTACTTC
TRBJ2-3 . TRBD2 TRBV3-1 19 CASSQEGFAASGLTDTQYF TGTGCCAGCAGCCAAGAAGGGTTCGCGGCTAGCGGTCTCACAGATACGCAGTATTTT
TRBJ2-2 . . TRBV6-2/TRBV6-3 13 CASSYWATGELFF TGTGCCAGCAGTTACTGGGCCACCGGGGAGCTGTTTTTT
TRBJ2-3 . . TRBV6-5 14 CASRPPGVTDTQYF TGTGCCAGCAGACCTCCAGGGGTCACAGATACGCAGTATTTT
TRBJ1-5 . . TRBV6-2/TRBV6-3 14 CASSPTWGNQPQHF TGTGCCAGCAGTCCCACTTGGGGCAATCAGCCCCAGCATTTT
TRBJ2-3 . . TRBV6-6 16 CASSWTRQESTDTQYF TGTGCCAGCAGCTGGACGCGTCAGGAGAGCACAGATACGCAGTATTTT
TRBJ2-6 . . TRBV11-2 16 CASSLGMGSGANVLTF TGTGCCAGCAGCTTAGGAATGGGGTCTGGGGCCAACGTCCTGACTTTC
TRBJ1-1 . . TRBV27 13 CASSARRNTEAFF TGTGCCAGCAGCGCCAGGAGGAACACTGAAGCTTTCTTT
TRBJ2-7 . . TRBV11-2 12 CASSRSRDEQYF TGTGCCAGCAGCCGCTCGAGGGACGAGCAGTACTTC
TRBJ1-6 . . TRBV4-1 12 CASRDLNSPLHF TGCGCCAGCAGAGACTTAAATTCACCCCTCCACTTT
TRBJ2-7 . . TRBV13 12 CASSLGDSEQYF TGTGCCAGCAGCTTAGGGGACAGTGAGCAGTACTTC
TRBJ1-5 . . TRBV27 13 CASSLGPKQPQHF TGTGCCAGCAGTTTAGGCCCTAAACAGCCCCAGCATTTT
TRBJ2-5 . TRBD2 TRBV9 15 CASSATGTNQETQYF TGTGCCAGCAGCGCCACGGGGACTAACCAAGAGACCCAGTACTTC
TRBJ1-2 . TRBD1 TRBV28 14 CASSLRTGWFGYTF TGTGCCAGCAGTTTACGGACAGGGTGGTTTGGCTACACCTTC
TRBJ1-5 . . TRBV6-1 15 CASSAHRGSNQPQHF TGTGCCAGCAGTGCCCATCGGGGTTCGAATCAGCCCCAGCATTTT
TRBJ2-7 once . TRBV7-3 13 CASSLPNRYEQYF TGTGCCAGCAGCTTACCGAACCGTTACGAGCAGTACTTC
TRBJ2-4 . . TRBV15 13 CATSRDRGHWGNF TGTGCCACCAGCAGAGATCGCGGCCACTGGGGGAACTTC
TRBJ2-1 once . TRBV15 14 CATSTNQRGNEQFF TGTGCCACCAGCACAAACCAGAGGGGAAATGAGCAGTTCTTC
TRBJ1-2 . TRBD1 TRBV2 11 CASRTGDRYTF TGTGCCAGCAGAACAGGGGACCGCTACACCTTC
TRBJ1-6 . TRBD1 TRBV6-2/TRBV6-3 14 CASSGDRADSPLHF TGTGCCAGCAGCGGGGACAGGGCAGATTCACCCCTCCACTTT
TRBJ2-7 . . TRBV3-1 12 CASSPMGDEQYF TGTGCCAGCAGCCCGATGGGGGACGAGCAGTACTTC
TRBJ2-3 . . TRBV9 16 CASRGKGTRGTDTQYF TGTGCCAGCAGGGGGAAGGGGACCCGGGGCACAGATACGCAGTATTTT
TRBJ2-7 . TRBD1 TRBV15 14 CATSIGQVTYEQYF TGTGCCACCAGCATTGGACAGGTTACCTACGAGCAGTACTTC
TRBJ2-1 . . TRBV3-1 17 CASSQDSAGWPYNEQFF TGTGCCAGCAGCCAAGATTCAGCAGGTTGGCCCTACAATGAGCAGTTCTTC
TRBJ2-7 . . TRBV18 14 CASSPDRDLYEQYF TGTGCCAGCTCACCTGACAGAGACTTGTACGAGCAGTACTTC
TRBJ1-2 . TRBD1 TRBV12-3/TRBV12-4 15 CASRKRQGANYGYTF TGTGCCAGCAGGAAGAGACAGGGGGCGAACTATGGCTACACCTTC
TRBJ2-7 once . TRBV3-1 13 CASSQEGWDEQYF TGTGCCAGCAGCCAAGAAGGGTGGGACGAGCAGTACTTC
TRBJ1-1 . . TRBV3-1 12 CASSQVDTEAFF TGTGCCAGCAGCCAAGTAGACACTGAAGCTTTCTTT
TRBJ2-3 . . TRBV19 13 CATSEDGTDTQYF TGTGCCACCTCTGAGGACGGCACAGATACGCAGTATTTT
TRBJ2-5 once . TRBV9 15 CASSDRPAGRETQYF TGTGCCAGCAGCGACCGCCCTGCTGGCCGAGAGACCCAGTACTTC
TRBJ1-1 . . TRBV4-2 18 CASSQVFRDQGDLTEAFF TGTGCCAGCAGCCAAGTCTTCCGGGATCAAGGGGACCTCACTGAAGCTTTCTTT
TRBJ2-2 . . TRBV6-5 13 CASGGRDTGELFF TGTGCCAGCGGTGGGCGCGACACCGGGGAGCTGTTTTTT
TRBJ2-1 . . TRBV9 17 CASSSSGAYSSYNEQFF TGTGCCAGCAGCTCCTCGGGGGCCTACAGCTCCTACAATGAGCAGTTCTTC
TRBJ2-1 . TRBD2 TRBV25-1 16 CASSEGLAGDYNEQFF TGTGCCAGCAGTGAGGGACTAGCGGGGGATTACAATGAGCAGTTCTTC
TRBJ2-7 . . TRBV13 14 CATRGGPNSYEQYF TGTGCCACAAGGGGGGGGCCTAACTCCTACGAGCAGTACTTC
TRBJ2-3 . TRBD1 TRBV6-1 14 CASSLGQGADTQYF TGTGCCAGCAGCTTAGGACAGGGGGCAGATACGCAGTATTTT
TRBJ1-1 . . TRBV13 15 CASSMGEQGSTEAFF TGTGCCAGCAGCATGGGGGAGCAGGGAAGCACTGAAGCTTTCTTT
TRBJ2-3 . TRBD2 TRBV7-3 17 CASSSQGAGVSTDTQYF TGTGCCAGCAGCTCGCAAGGAGCGGGGGTTAGCACAGATACGCAGTATTTT